Listed below are T cell receptor beta chains from one sample, sequenced in a study of T-cell reconstitution after alpha-beta-depleted transplantation in children. TCRdb reprocessed the PCR reads via MiXCR and lists one record per CDR3 protein. The data hold a few hundred thousand distinct CDR3 sequences, with around 21% observed a single time. Sequenced here: PBMCs from the stem cell graft donor, sampled from the stem cell graft. The receptor source for this set is a human donor who donated a stem cell graft to a child with acute myeloid leukemia. Each CDR3 is given with its conserved first and last residue. A D gene is named only where the DNA matches it firmly. For some rows the clone size is stated as once, few or many, or as a class when expanded; others skip it.

.	.	TRBV24-1	TRBJ1-2	TGTGCCACCAGTGAGGGAGAGGCTTATGGCTACACCTTC	CATSEGEAYGYTF
TRBD2	few	TRBV25-1	TRBJ2-3	TGTGCCAGCAGTAGTGGGCTGGCGGGAGTGGGTACAGATACGCAGTATTTT	CASSSGLAGVGTDTQYF
TRBD2	.	TRBV20-1	TRBJ2-1	TGCAGTGCTTCCGGGACTAGCGGGAGCAATGAGGAGTTCTTC	CSASGTSGSNEEFF
.	many	TRBV7-3	TRBJ2-1	TGTGCCAGCAGCCCCGCGGGTGAGAACGAGCAGTTCTTC	CASSPAGENEQFF
TRBD2	few	TRBV20-1	TRBJ2-1	TGCAGTGCTAGAGATCGGGGCGGGAGGGCCTTCAATGAGCAGTTCTTC	CSARDRGGRAFNEQFF
.	.	TRBV6-5	TRBJ1-1	TGTGCCAGCAGTTACTCGGTTGTGGCTGAAGCTTTCTTT	CASSYSVVAEAFF
.	.	TRBV5-1	TRBJ2-3	TGCGCCAGCACAGAACAGCCTGGCACAGATACGCAGTATTTT	CASTEQPGTDTQYF
.	.	TRBV12-3/TRBV12-4	TRBJ1-2	TGTGCCAGCAGTCAATTAAGAAGCTATGGCTACACCTTC	CASSQLRSYGYTF
TRBD2	many	TRBV29-1	TRBJ2-3	TGCAGCGGGGATAGCGGGAGTGTGACAGATACGCAGTATTTT	CSGDSGSVTDTQYF
.	few	TRBV4-2	TRBJ2-1	TGTGCCAGCAGCGATATCACCAGGAAAGCCAATGAGCAGTTCTTC	CASSDITRKANEQFF
.	few	TRBV27	TRBJ2-3	TGTGCCAGCAGTTTTGGGATCGTCCGCACAGATACGCAGTATTTT	CASSFGIVRTDTQYF
TRBD1	many	TRBV20-1	TRBJ1-5	TGCAGTGGAGGGACAGGGGATCATCAGCCCCAGCATTTT	CSGGTGDHQPQHF
TRBD1	.	TRBV7-9	TRBJ1-6	TGTGCCAGCAGCTACGGACAGGGGGGCTCACCCCTCCACTTT	CASSYGQGGSPLHF
.	many	TRBV6-5	TRBJ2-3	TGTGCCAGCAGTTACTTCAGGGAAGGAGATACGCAGTATTTT	CASSYFREGDTQYF
.	many	TRBV7-2	TRBJ2-1	TGTGCCAGCAGCTTAGGACGAGGGACCCGCCAGGGTGAGCAGTTCTTC	CASSLGRGTRQGEQFF
TRBD2	.	TRBV28	TRBJ2-5	TGTGCCAGCAGCTCGGGGGGATCAAGCGAGACCCAGTACTTC	CASSSGGSSETQYF
TRBD2	.	TRBV29-1	TRBJ2-1	TGCAGCGGGGGCCCGGGACTAGCGGTAAGATCCTACAATGAGCAGTTCTTC	CSGGPGLAVRSYNEQFF
.	few	TRBV14	TRBJ2-3	TGTGCCAGCAGCCAAGGTGCAAAGAGCACAGATACGCAGTATTTT	CASSQGAKSTDTQYF
TRBD1	few	TRBV28	TRBJ2-3	TGTGCCAGCAGTACGGACAGGGTCACAGATACGCAGTATTTT	CASSTDRVTDTQYF
TRBD2	few	TRBV7-9	TRBJ2-7	TGTGCCAGCAGCTCCGGGACTACCCCATTCACAGAGCAGTACTTC	CASSSGTTPFTEQYF
TRBD1	.	TRBV5-1	TRBJ2-5	TGCGCCAGCAGCCGGACGGGACAGGGGGAAGGAGAGACCCAGTACTTC	CASSRTGQGEGETQYF
.	many	TRBV12-3/TRBV12-4	TRBJ2-5	TGTGCCAGCAGTTCTTGGGTGGAGACCCAGTACTTC	CASSSWVETQYF
.	many	TRBV6-5	TRBJ1-6	TGTGCCAGCACCCTGGACAGTAATTCACCCCTCCACTTT	CASTLDSNSPLHF
TRBD2	.	TRBV20-1	TRBJ2-1	TGCAGTGCTCAGCCGGCTAGCGGGAGGGCCGGTGAGCAGTTCTTC	CSAQPASGRAGEQFF
TRBD1	many	TRBV25-1	TRBJ1-2	TGTGCCAGCGGACCGGGACAGGGGACCTATGGCTACACCTTC	CASGPGQGTYGYTF
TRBD2	few	TRBV4-1	TRBJ2-3	TGCGCCAGCAGCCAAGATCGGGGCGGGAGGTCCACTCAGACAGATACGCAGTATTTT	CASSQDRGGRSTQTDTQYF
TRBD2	few	TRBV20-1	TRBJ2-1	TGCAGTGCTCCCCGGACTAGCCGGTCCAATGAGCAGTTCTTC	CSAPRTSRSNEQFF
.	.	TRBV7-2	TRBJ2-1	TGTGCCTGCAGGGCAGGGGATTCCTACAATGAGCAGTTCTTC	CACRAGDSYNEQFF
.	few	TRBV12-3/TRBV12-4	TRBJ2-7	TGTGCCAGCAGTACGGACGGGTTCTCCTACGAGCAGTACTTC	CASSTDGFSYEQYF